The following is a T cell receptor (beta chain) sequence with its context. Per germline, CDR1 MNHEY and CDR2 SMNVEV (reference sequence). This CDR3 region has 14 residues. Between the trimmed V and J ends, which lost 8 bases and 3 bases, there was a span of 15 bases. Using immunoSEQ multiplex PCR, the repertoire was profiled, and TCRdb retains in-frame clones only, with some absent. The profile shows around 250,000 clones, around 79% of them singletons. This sample was included in a study of control samples from healthy donors and cancer patients. The chain couples TRBV27 to TRBJ2-3; D could derive from TRBD1 or TRBD2 (5 bases each). The clonotype comes from a woman in her sixties with lung cancer. Material for sequencing was PBMCs. The DNA of the CDR3 is TGTGCCAGCCGAACAGGAGAGGGTACAGATACGCAGTATTTT. This gives the protein CASRTGEGTDTQYF.